The rows below give T cell receptor beta chains drawn from one sample of a study of T cells in Graves' hyperthyroidism and ophthalmopathy. MiXCR, applied by TCRdb to the multiplex PCR reads, yields one record per CDR3 protein. The repertoire holds 460,000 or so distinct CDR3 sequences, with about 15% as singletons. The sequenced sample consisted of blood. Every receptor here comes from a woman aged 18-29 years with Graves' hyperthyroidism. CDR3s include the opening cysteine and the closing phenylalanine or tryptophan. The D gene is left open where the match is weak. Clone size, where shown, is once, few, many, or a class for clones that have expanded.

d_gene	abundance	v_gene	j_gene	CDR3aa	CDR3nt
-	-	TRBV18	TRBJ1-1	CASSPTGTSTEAFF	TGTGCCAGCTCCCCGACGGGGACGAGCACTGAAGCTTTCTTT
TRBD2	-	TRBV24-1	TRBJ2-1	CATSDPTSGRNEQFF	TGTGCCACCAGTGATCCGACTAGCGGGAGGAATGAGCAGTTCTTC
TRBD2	-	TRBV14	TRBJ2-1	CASSQIAGGAYNEQFF	TGTGCCAGCAGCCAAATAGCGGGAGGGGCCTACAATGAGCAGTTCTTC
TRBD1	many	TRBV7-2	TRBJ2-1	CASSLSTGNNEQFF	TGTGCCAGCAGCCTTTCGACAGGGAACAATGAGCAGTTCTTC
TRBD2	-	TRBV27	TRBJ2-1	CASSPRSGRADEQFF	TGTGCCAGCAGTCCAAGGAGCGGGAGGGCCGATGAGCAGTTCTTC
-	many	TRBV4-2	TRBJ2-5	CASSQDRGRETQYF	TGTGCCAGCAGCCAAGATCGAGGGAGAGAGACCCAGTACTTC
TRBD2	many	TRBV7-3	TRBJ2-5	CASSETSIQTQYF	TGTGCCAGCAGCGAGACTAGCATACAGACCCAGTACTTC
-	few	TRBV12-3/TRBV12-4	TRBJ2-2	CASSSVKSGSSTGELFF	TGTGCCAGCAGTTCTGTGAAGTCTGGGTCTAGCACCGGGGAGCTGTTTTTT
-	-	TRBV20-1	TRBJ2-7	CSARDLSPGYEQYF	TGCAGTGCTAGAGACCTTTCGCCCGGATACGAGCAGTACTTC
-	few	TRBV5-1	TRBJ2-7	CASSFTTSVYEQYF	TGCGCCAGCAGCTTTACCACGTCGGTATACGAGCAGTACTTC
TRBD1	-	TRBV19	TRBJ2-3	CATDSGTGRTDTQYF	TGTGCCACCGATTCCGGGACAGGGCGCACAGATACGCAGTATTTT
TRBD2	many	TRBV7-3	TRBJ2-2	CASSPGGPGTGELFF	TGTGCCAGCAGCCCGGGAGGGCCGGGCACCGGGGAGCTGTTTTTT
-	-	TRBV20-1	TRBJ2-3	CSALSGQTSTDTQYF	TGCAGTGCTCTTAGCGGCCAAACTAGCACAGATACGCAGTATTTT
-	many	TRBV11-2	TRBJ2-3	CAGSEGVGVSTDTQYF	TGTGCCGGCAGCGAAGGGGTCGGGGTTAGCACAGATACGCAGTATTTT
TRBD1	many	TRBV10-3	TRBJ1-2	CAISDQSLPGQRIYGYTF	TGTGCCATCAGTGACCAGTCTCTTCCGGGACAGAGAATATATGGCTACACCTTC
-	many	TRBV27	TRBJ1-2	CASAGVHGNYGYTF	TGTGCCAGCGCTGGTGTTCATGGGAACTATGGCTACACCTTC
TRBD1	many	TRBV7-9	TRBJ1-4	CASSPDRGRARLFF	TGTGCCAGCAGCCCAGACAGGGGGCGGGCTCGTCTGTTTTTT
TRBD2	few	TRBV6-1	TRBJ2-4	CASSEYPPLAGLAKNIQYF	TGTGCCAGCAGTGAATATCCCCCGCTAGCGGGCCTAGCCAAAAACATTCAGTACTTC
-	few	TRBV12-3/TRBV12-4	TRBJ1-5	CASCGYNQPQHF	TGTGCCAGCTGCGGGTACAATCAGCCCCAGCATTTT
TRBD1	few	TRBV4-1	TRBJ2-7	CASSQTGTEYEQYF	TGCGCCAGCAGCCAAACCGGGACAGAATACGAGCAGTACTTC
TRBD1	few	TRBV4-1	TRBJ1-3	CASSQGQGAGNTIYF	TGCGCCAGCAGCCAAGGACAGGGAGCTGGAAACACCATATATTTT
TRBD2	many	TRBV11-3	TRBJ2-1	CASSEGTSGRAYNEQFF	TGTGCCAGCAGCGAAGGGACTAGCGGGAGGGCCTACAATGAGCAGTTCTTC
-	many	TRBV30	TRBJ2-3	CAWSVVADTQYF	TGTGCCTGGAGTGTAGTCGCAGATACGCAGTATTTT
-	-	TRBV20-1	TRBJ1-2	CSVSRERGGYTF	TGCAGTGTGTCCAGGGAGAGGGGCGGCTACACCTTC
-	few	TRBV12-5	TRBJ2-3	CASGNFGRMTSTDTQYF	TGTGCTAGTGGGAACTTCGGGCGGATGACTAGCACAGATACGCAGTATTTT
-	many	TRBV11-2	TRBJ2-3	CASSSAGRTTDTQYF	TGTGCCAGCAGCTCAGCCGGCAGGACCACAGATACGCAGTATTTT
-	-	TRBV10-3	TRBJ2-3	CAITHTGPSTDTQYF	TGTGCCATCACCCACACTGGTCCAAGCACAGATACGCAGTATTTT
TRBD1	-	TRBV27	TRBJ2-3	CASSLSAGTGGTDTQYF	TGTGCCAGCAGTTTATCGGCCGGGACAGGGGGCACAGATACGCAGTATTTT
-	-	TRBV28	TRBJ2-7	CASRTTQTTSYEQYF	TGTGCCAGCAGGACTACTCAAACGACTTCCTACGAGCAGTACTTC
-	-	TRBV5-1	TRBJ1-1	CASSLALRTVNTEAFF	TGCGCCAGCAGCTTGGCCTTACGGACAGTGAACACTGAAGCTTTCTTT
TRBD2	few	TRBV19	TRBJ2-7	CASSYRTSVYEQYF	TGTGCCAGTAGTTACAGGACTAGCGTCTACGAGCAGTACTTC
-	many	TRBV19	TRBJ2-1	CASRAVRVGLKFF	TGTGCCAGTAGGGCGGTCCGTGTAGGACTAAAGTTCTTC
TRBD1	-	TRBV20-1	TRBJ1-5	CSANIFGQGNQPQHF	TGCAGTGCTAATATATTCGGACAGGGCAATCAGCCCCAGCATTTT
-	few	TRBV18	TRBJ1-1	CASSPANRGENTEAFF	TGTGCCAGCTCACCGGCCAACCGCGGGGAGAACACTGAAGCTTTCTTT
-	few	TRBV3-1	TRBJ2-4	CASSQEGPLATKSIQYF	TGTGCCAGCAGCCAAGAGGGGCCCCTAGCGACTAAAAGCATTCAGTACTTC
TRBD1	many	TRBV2	TRBJ2-2	CASKEYRDSLNTGELFF	TGTGCCAGCAAAGAATACCGGGACAGCCTGAACACCGGGGAGCTGTTTTTT
TRBD1	many	TRBV3-1	TRBJ1-1	CASSRGDRGTEAFF	TGTGCCAGCAGCCGGGGTGACAGGGGGACTGAAGCTTTCTTT
TRBD2	many	TRBV9	TRBJ2-2	CASSPRLAPLGGELFF	TGTGCCAGCAGCCCACGACTAGCCCCGCTGGGGGGGGAGCTGTTTTTT
-	many	TRBV9	TRBJ2-1	CASSVVMGPANNEQFF	TGTGCCAGCAGCGTAGTAATGGGGCCGGCAAACAATGAGCAGTTCTTC
-	many	TRBV3-1	TRBJ2-3	CASSQRGSADTQYF	TGTGCCAGCAGCCAACGAGGGAGCGCAGATACGCAGTATTTT
-	-	TRBV6-1	TRBJ1-1	CAIFWNTEAFF	TGTGCCATCTTTTGGAACACTGAAGCTTTCTTT
TRBD1	many	TRBV30	TRBJ2-5	CAWSDRDRGGETQYF	TGTGCCTGGAGTGACCGAGACAGGGGAGGAGAGACCCAGTACTTC
-	many	TRBV10-3	TRBJ1-2	CAISEAHPGYGYTF	TGTGCCATCAGTGAGGCCCATCCGGGCTATGGCTACACCTTC
-	-	TRBV9	TRBJ2-1	CASSVGAYSQNEQFF	TGTGCCAGCAGCGTAGGGGCCTATAGTCAGAATGAGCAGTTCTTC
-	many	TRBV5-1	TRBJ1-2	CASSRDIERGYTF	TGCGCCAGCAGCCGGGACATTGAGAGGGGCTACACCTTC
-	many	TRBV12-3/TRBV12-4	TRBJ1-6	CASSLVGSNNSPLHF	TGTGCCAGCAGTTTAGTAGGGAGCAACAATTCACCCCTCCACTTT